Presented here are 2 T cell receptor beta chains from one specimen sequenced in a study of shared clonotypes between healthy human individuals. Selected positively for CCR7 and CD45RO-negative, naive CD8 cells excluded terminally differentiated effector memory CD45RA+ cells. Only in-frame clones appear in the TCRdb table, and some are missing; sequencing was by immunoSEQ multiplex PCR. The data contain some 800,000 clones, more than 85% of them seen just once; the ten biggest clones take up around 24%. The sequenced sample was naive CD8+ T cells sorted from blood. The receptors stem from a man aged 25 to 40 in good health.

The chain recombines TRBV6-6 with TRBJ2-1, with 10 bases lining up with TRBD2. The germline V gene has CDR1 MNHNY and CDR2 SVGAGI (reference sequence). J lost 8 bases, V lost 6 bases, and 13 bases had no gene match. The CDR3 extends over 16 amino acids. In DNA, the CDR3 is TGTGCCAGCAGAGAGACAGCGGGAGGGCCCCATGATGAGCAGTTCTTC. It encodes CASRETAGGPHDEQFF.

The J gene is TRBJ2-5, the V gene TRBV27, with 7 bases that match TRBD1. J was trimmed by 3 bases and V by 8 bases; bases with no gene match: 9. Germline-derived CDR1 and CDR2 are MNHEY and SMNVEV (reference sequence). The CDR3 runs to 14 residues. The CDR3 nucleotides read TGTGCCAGCCAGGACCGGACAGGAGAAGAGACCCAGTACTTC. Its protein product is CASQDRTGEETQYF.